One and the same sample provided the 20 T cell receptor beta chains below, sequenced in a study of Graves' ophthalmopathy and Graves' hyperthyroidism. TCR beta CDR3 regions were amplified from RNA transcripts. In the first round, RT-PCR was carried out with HTBI primers, and a multiplex PCR formed the second round. MiXCR, applied by TCRdb to the multiplex PCR reads, yields one record per CDR3 protein. The data show under 350,000 distinct CDR3 sequences, roughly 15% seen once. Sequences were obtained from peripheral blood. The source is an adult man with Graves' ophthalmopathy.

In the case of this clonotype: This may stem from a read error, because a much larger clone lies one nucleotide away. The chain couples TRBV5-4 to TRBJ2-6, with a weak D call TRBD1 (5 bases). This CDR3 has 17 residues. Per the germline V gene, CDR1 is SGHNT and CDR2 is YYREEE (reference sequence). CDR3 residues: CVSSLTAVVSGANVLTF. For the CDR3, the DNA is TGTGTCAGCAGCTTGACAGCCGTAGTCTCTGGGGCCAACGTCCTGACTTTC. The full variable domain, rest sourced from reference TRBV5-4 and TRBJ2-6, is ETGVTQSPTHLIKTRGQQVTLRCSSQSGHNTVSWYQQALGQGPQFIFQYYREEENGRGNFPPRFSGLQFPNYSSELNVNALELDDSALYLCVSSLTAVVSGANVLTFGAGSRLTVL.

This clonotype was counted a few times. The chain employs TRBV19 and TRBJ2-2, with D unclear. Germline values: CDR1 LNHDA, CDR2 SQIVND (reference sequence). V shed 7 bases and J shed 7 bases, with 4 bases lying between them. This CDR3 contains 10 residues. The chain's CDR3 is CASMGGELFF. CDR3 DNA: TGTGCCAGTATGGGCGGGGAGCTGTTTTTT. Full variable domain (rest looked up from reference TRBV19 and TRBJ2-2): DGGITQSPKYLFRKEGQNVTLSCEQNLNHDAMYWYRQDPGQGLRLIYYSQIVNDFQKGDIAEGYSVSREKKESFPLTVTSAQKNPTAFYLCASMGGELFFGEGSRLTVL.

This clonotype was detected ten times or more. The genes are TRBV7-9 and TRBJ2-5, with D possibly being TRBD1 (7 bases). The CDR3 spans 15 residues. V was trimmed by 5 bases and J by 3 bases, leaving 16 bases between them. The germline CDR1 and CDR2 sequences are SEHNR and FQNEAQ (reference sequence). The CDR3 bases are TGTGCCAGCAGCCCGGAGGGACAGAGAAAAGAGACCCAGTACTTC. Its protein is CASSPEGQRKETQYF.

This clonotype was counted at least ten times. The chain uses TRBV18 and TRBJ2-5; D unclear. Per the germline V gene, CDR1 is KGHSH and CDR2 is LQKENI. The CDR3 extends over 12 amino acids. Trimming stripped 2 bases from V and 5 bases from J, with 6 bases between. CDR3 protein: CASSPILETQYF. In DNA form, the CDR3 reads TGTGCCAGCTCACCAATTCTGGAGACCCAGTACTTC.

This clonotype has at least ten counts. J is TRBJ2-5 and V is TRBV6-5; a weak D match, TRBD2 (6 bases). The CDR3 totals 16 residues. The ends were cut back, 4 bases at V and 4 bases at J, with 19 bases in the middle. CDR1 MNHEY and CDR2 SVGAGI come from the germline V gene. In DNA, the CDR3 is TGTGCCAGCAGTTTAAATAGCCGGGAGTCGGCAGAGACCCAGTACTTC. It specifies CASSLNSRESAETQYF.

This clonotype was picked up many times. This sequence joins TRBV28 and TRBJ1-2; 8 nucleotides match TRBD1. After removal of 5 bases from V and 5 bases from J, the junction contained 13 bases not matched to a gene. This CDR3 spans 16 amino acids. Germline loops: CDR1 MDHEN, CDR2 SYDVKM. CDR3: CASSTEPGTGLYGYTF. CDR3 nucleotide sequence: TGTGCCAGCAGTACTGAACCCGGGACAGGATTATATGGCTACACCTTC.

This clonotype was counted ten times or more. The CDR3 loop reads CASSYRGGQNYEQYF. CDR3 bases: TGTGCCAGCAGTTACAGGGGCGGGCAGAACTACGAGCAGTACTTC. This rearrangement joins TRBV6-2 or TRBV6-3 to TRBJ2-7, with D perhaps assigned TRBD1 or TRBD2 (5 bases each). This CDR3 comprises 15 residues. V dropped 2 bases and J dropped 3 bases, with 14 bases sitting between them. Per germline, CDR1 MNHEY and CDR2 SVGEGT.

This sequence joins TRBV6-1 and TRBJ2-7; D call uncertain. Germline CDR1 is MNHNS and CDR2 is SASEGT. The CDR3 loop spans 13 amino acids. Deletions cut 6 bases from V and 3 bases from J, with 12 bases between. CDR3 amino acids: CASSVDGLYEQYF. In DNA form, the CDR3 reads TGTGCCAGCAGCGTCGACGGTCTCTACGAGCAGTACTTC.

This clonotype was counted many times. The V call is TRBV7-8, the J call TRBJ2-7; the D is unclear. V lost 5 bases and J lost 2, with 10 bases in between. CDR3 length: 13 amino acids. Germline V gene lookup returns CDR1 SGHVS and CDR2 FQNEAQ. CDR3 amino acids: CASSKQTAYEQYF. The CDR3 DNA follows: TGTGCCAGCAGCAAGCAAACCGCCTACGAGCAGTACTTC.

This clonotype was seen at least ten times. This chain links TRBV6-6 with TRBJ2-6; perhaps TRBD1 as D (5 bases). Per germline, CDR1 MNHNY and CDR2 SVGAGI (reference sequence). Trimming cost V 2 bases and J 0 bases, with 14 bases left between them. CDR3 length: 18 amino acids. The DNA of the CDR3 is TGTGCCAGCAGTTACCAAAAGGGGTCATACTCTGGGGCCAACGTCCTGACTTTC. Its translation: CASSYQKGSYSGANVLTF.

This clonotype was counted a single time. The V call is TRBV27, the J call TRBJ2-5; tentative D call: TRBD1 (5 bases). V lost 10 bases and J 5 bases, leaving 20 bases between the germline ends. The length of the CDR3 is 14 residues. The germline V gene encodes CDR1 MNHEY and CDR2 SMNVEV (reference sequence). Here the CDR3 reads CATRTLGARETQYF. Here the CDR3 DNA reads TGTGCCACCCGAACCCTTGGGGCGAGGGAGACCCAGTACTTC.

This clonotype was detected ten times or more. The chain recombines TRBV2 with TRBJ1-1, with TRBD1 matching over 9 bases. Losses at the gene ends were 4 bases for V and 1 base for J; bases not matched to a gene: 4. Germline CDR1 and CDR2: SNHLY and FYNNEI. CDR3 length: 15 amino acids. The chain's CDR3 is CASSAGQGRNTEAFF. The CDR3 DNA reads TGTGCCAGCAGTGCCGGACAGGGGAGGAACACTGAAGCTTTCTTT. Full variable domain (outside the CDR3, taken from reference TRBV2 and TRBJ1-1): EPEVTQTPSHQVTQMGQEVILRCVPISNHLYFYWYRQILGQKVEFLVSFYNNEISEKSEIFDDQFSVERPDGSNFTLKIRSTKLEDSAMYFCASSAGQGRNTEAFFGQGTRLTVV.

This clonotype was detected many times. The chain is built from TRBV18 and TRBJ2-2, with 7 bases aligning to TRBD1. The CDR3 length is 16 residues. The germline V gene encodes CDR1 KGHSH and CDR2 LQKENI. The V gene end was trimmed by 4 bases and the J gene end by 0 bases; junction bases not matched to a gene: 5. DNA of the CDR3: TGTGCCAGCTCACTGAACAGGGGAACGAACACCGGGGAGCTGTTTTTT. Amino acid sequence: CASSLNRGTNTGELFF.

The chain links TRBV29-1 to TRBJ1-2, with D possibly matching TRBD1 (5 bases). The CDR3 extends over 14 amino acids. Trimming cost V 6 bases and J 5 bases, with 19 bases left between them. In germline, CDR1 is SQVTM, CDR2 ANQGSEA. CDR3 amino acids: CSVAAGTPWYGYTF. Here the CDR3 DNA reads TGCAGCGTAGCGGCCGGGACGCCGTGGTATGGCTACACCTTC.

At least ten counts were recorded for this clonotype. The V gene is TRBV6-5, the J gene TRBJ2-5, with 7 bases that match TRBD1. The V and J ends lost 0 bases and 1 base, in that order; junction bases with no gene match: 2. Germline assignment: CDR1 MNHEY and CDR2 SVGAGI. CDR3 size: 15 residues. The CDR3 DNA reads TGTGCCAGCAGTTACTCGAGACAGGGCCAAGAGACCCAGTACTTC. This translates into CASSYSRQGQETQYF.

This chain links TRBV24-1 with TRBJ2-7, with 7 bases that match TRBD1. Germline CDR1 KGHDR, CDR2 SFDVKD. The CDR3 contains 16 residues. Germline trimming cut 1 base from V and 3 bases from J; bases unmatched to any gene: 8. CDR3 bases: TGTGCCACCAGTGATTTCCCCTTAGACAGGGACTACGAGCAGTACTTC. Its protein is CATSDFPLDRDYEQYF.

This clonotype has a count of ten or more. The genes are TRBV6-5 and TRBJ1-6; 9 bases map to TRBD1. Germline CDR1 MNHEY, CDR2 SVGAGI. V dropped 1 base and J dropped 9; count of bases not matched to a gene: 13. The CDR3 is 18 amino acids. Written as DNA, the CDR3 is TGTGCCAGCAGTTACTACTATGCAGGACAGGGGTTAAGTTCACCCCTCCACTTT. Amino acid sequence: CASSYYYAGQGLSSPLHF.

The sample holds many counts of this clonotype. This sequence joins TRBV24-1 and TRBJ1-1; tentative D call: TRBD1 (6 bases). This CDR3 region has 15 residues. V was shortened by 2 bases and J by 0 bases, with 9 bases between the two germline ends. Germline values: CDR1 KGHDR, CDR2 SFDVKD. In nucleotides, the CDR3 is TGTGCCACCAGTGATTCGACAGGAATGAACACTGAAGCTTTCTTT. The encoded protein is CATSDSTGMNTEAFF.

This clonotype was detected ten times or more. The V and J genes are TRBV19 and TRBJ2-5; no firm D call. The CDR3 is 13 residues long. CDR1 and CDR2 (germline): LNHDA, SQIVND (reference sequence). V was cut by 11 bases and J by 5 bases, with 18 bases left in between. In DNA, the CDR3 is TGTGCCCCATGCGACACTGTGGGGGAGACCCAGTACTTC. The encoded protein is CAPCDTVGETQYF.

This clonotype was seen many times. The chain couples TRBV29-1 to TRBJ1-1; D not resolved. Germline V gene data show CDR1 as SQVTM and CDR2 as ANQGSEA. This CDR3 is built from 12 residues. Between the trimmed V and J ends, which lost 4 bases and 1 base, there was a span of 7 bases. The CDR3 loop reads CSVGRANTEAFF. The CDR3 DNA sequence: TGCAGCGTTGGGAGGGCGAACACTGAAGCTTTCTTT.